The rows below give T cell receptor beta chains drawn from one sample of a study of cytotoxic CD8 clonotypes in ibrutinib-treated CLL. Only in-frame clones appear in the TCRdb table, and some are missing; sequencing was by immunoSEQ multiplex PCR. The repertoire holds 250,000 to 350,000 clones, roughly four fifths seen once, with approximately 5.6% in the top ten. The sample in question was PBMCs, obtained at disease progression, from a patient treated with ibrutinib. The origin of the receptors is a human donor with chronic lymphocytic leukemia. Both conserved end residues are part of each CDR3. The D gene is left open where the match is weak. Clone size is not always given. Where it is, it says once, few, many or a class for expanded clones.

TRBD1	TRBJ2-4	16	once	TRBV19	CASSPGQGLAKNIQYF	TGTGCCAGTAGCCCGGGACAGGGCTTAGCCAAAAACATTCAGTACTTC
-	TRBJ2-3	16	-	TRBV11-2	CASSLDLLGSTDTQYF	TGTGCCAGCAGCTTAGATCTGCTGGGAAGCACAGATACGCAGTATTTT
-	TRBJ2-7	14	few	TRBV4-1	CASSQDGALREQYF	TGCGCCAGCAGCCAAGATGGCGCCCTCAGGGAGCAGTACTTC
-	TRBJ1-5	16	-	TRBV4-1	CASSQDKGPQNQPQHF	TGCGCCAGCAGCCAAGATAAGGGGCCCCAAAATCAGCCCCAGCATTTT
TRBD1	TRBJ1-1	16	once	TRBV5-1	CASSFTLTGGNTEAFF	TGCGCCAGCAGCTTTACCCTGACAGGGGGGAACACTGAAGCTTTCTTT
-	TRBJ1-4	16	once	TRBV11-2	CASSLGVGSTNEKLFF	TGTGCCAGCAGCTTGGGAGTAGGGTCAACTAATGAAAAACTGTTTTTT
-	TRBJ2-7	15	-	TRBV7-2	CASSLVALNSYEQYF	TGTGCCAGCAGCTTAGTAGCCCTGAACTCCTACGAGCAGTACTTC
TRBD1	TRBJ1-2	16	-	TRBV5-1	CASSRETGTGNYGYTF	TGCGCCAGCAGCAGAGAAACCGGGACAGGGAACTATGGCTACACCTTC
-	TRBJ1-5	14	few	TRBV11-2	CASSLGGHGTPQHF	TGTGCCAGCAGCTTAGGGGGACATGGAACGCCCCAGCATTTT
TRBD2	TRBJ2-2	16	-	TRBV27	CASSLFLAGNTGELFF	TGTGCCAGCAGTTTATTCTTAGCGGGGAACACCGGGGAGCTGTTTTTT
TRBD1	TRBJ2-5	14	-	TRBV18	CASSPTGGAETQYF	TGTGCCAGCTCACCGACAGGGGGCGCGGAGACCCAGTACTTC
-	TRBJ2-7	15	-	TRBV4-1	CASSQGTSSSYEQYF	TGTGCCAGCAGCCAAGGAACATCGAGCTCCTACGAGCAGTACTTC
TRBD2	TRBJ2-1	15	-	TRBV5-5	CASSDSSGPYNEQFF	TGTGCCAGCAGCGACTCTAGCGGTCCCTACAATGAGCAGTTCTTC
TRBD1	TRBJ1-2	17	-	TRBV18	CASSPYSRTGRNYGYTF	TGTGCCAGCTCACCATACTCTCGGACAGGTCGAAACTATGGCTACACCTTC
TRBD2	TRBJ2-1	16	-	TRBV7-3	CASSLLAGGSYNEQFF	TGTGCCAGCAGCTTATTGGCGGGAGGCTCCTACAATGAGCAGTTCTTC
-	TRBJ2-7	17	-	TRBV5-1	CASSPAPAIWDSYEQYF	TGCGCCAGCAGCCCCGCCCCGGCGATCTGGGATTCCTACGAGCAGTACTTC
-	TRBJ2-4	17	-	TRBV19	CASSTVPPRGIKNIQYF	TGTGCCAGTAGTACGGTCCCCCCTAGGGGGATCAAAAACATTCAGTACTTC
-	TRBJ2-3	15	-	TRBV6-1	CASSEELLSTDTQYF	TGTGCCAGCAGTGAAGAGCTTCTGAGCACAGATACGCAGTATTTT
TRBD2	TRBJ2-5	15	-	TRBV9	CASSVDRGRGETQYF	TGTGCCAGCAGCGTAGATAGAGGGAGGGGAGAGACCCAGTACTTC
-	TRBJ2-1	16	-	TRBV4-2	CASSQGSVNPYNEQFF	TGTGCCAGCAGCCAAGGATCGGTGAATCCCTACAATGAGCAGTTCTTC
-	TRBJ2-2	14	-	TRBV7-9	CASRPPPGTGELFF	TGTGCCAGCAGGCCCCCCCCAGGAACCGGGGAGCTGTTTTTT
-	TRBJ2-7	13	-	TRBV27	CASSFRSSYEQYF	TGTGCCAGCAGTTTTCGGAGCTCCTACGAGCAGTACTTC
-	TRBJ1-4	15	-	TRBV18	CASSPRRGVSEKLFF	TGTGCCAGCTCACCACGGCGGGGGGTTAGTGAAAAACTGTTTTTT
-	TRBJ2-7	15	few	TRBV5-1	CASSLGGPRKNEQYF	TGCGCCAGCAGCTTGGGAGGTCCCAGGAAGAACGAGCAGTACTTC
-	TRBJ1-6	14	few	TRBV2	CASSGGRSNSPLHF	TGTGCCAGCAGTGGGGGCAGGAGTAATTCACCCCTCCACTTT
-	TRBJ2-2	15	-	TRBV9	CASSVRGRDTGELFF	TGTGCCAGCAGCGTTCGGGGCAGGGACACCGGGGAGCTGTTTTTT
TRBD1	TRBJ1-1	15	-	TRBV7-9	CASSLGTGRYTEAFF	TGTGCCAGCAGCTTAGGGACAGGGCGTTACACTGAAGCTTTCTTT
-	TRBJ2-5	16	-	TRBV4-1	CASSQTGPPKKETQYF	TGCGCCAGCAGTCAGACCGGGCCACCAAAAAAAGAGACCCAGTACTTC
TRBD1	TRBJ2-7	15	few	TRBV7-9	CASSFGQGTLYEQYF	TGTGCCAGCAGCTTCGGACAGGGGACACTCTACGAGCAGTACTTC
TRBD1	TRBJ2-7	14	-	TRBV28	CASSPGQGTDEQYF	TGTGCCAGCAGTCCAGGACAGGGAACCGACGAGCAGTACTTC
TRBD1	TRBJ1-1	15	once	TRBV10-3	CAISISTGWDTEAFF	TGTGCCATCAGTATTTCGACAGGGTGGGACACTGAAGCTTTCTTT
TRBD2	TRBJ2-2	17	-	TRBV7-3	CASSSLLSASGKGELFF	TGTGCCAGCAGCTCCTTATTATCGGCTAGCGGGAAGGGGGAGCTGTTTTTT
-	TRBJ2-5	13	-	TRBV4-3	CASSRRVEETQYF	TGCGCCAGCAGTCGACGGGTGGAGGAGACCCAGTACTTC
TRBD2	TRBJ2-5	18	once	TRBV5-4	CASSIGTSGRPLGETQYF	TGTGCCAGCAGCATAGGTACTAGCGGGAGGCCGCTGGGAGAGACCCAGTACTTC
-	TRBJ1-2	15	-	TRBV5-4	CASSSDGGPTHGYTF	TGTGCCAGCAGCTCTGACGGAGGGCCCACTCATGGCTACACCTTC
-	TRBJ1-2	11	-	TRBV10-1	CASLPHYGYTF	TGCGCCAGCCTGCCCCACTATGGCTACACCTTC
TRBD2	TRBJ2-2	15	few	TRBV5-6	CASRERGSSSGELFF	TGTGCCAGCAGGGAGCGCGGGAGTTCATCCGGGGAGCTGTTTTTT
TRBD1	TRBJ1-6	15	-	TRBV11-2	CASSLSGGYGSPLHF	TGTGCCAGCAGCTTATCAGGGGGCTACGGTTCACCCCTCCACTTT
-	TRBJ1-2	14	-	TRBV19	CASSEAGYNYGYTF	TGTGCCAGTAGTGAGGCCGGTTATAACTATGGCTACACCTTC
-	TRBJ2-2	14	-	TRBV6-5	CASKGWGGTGELFF	TGTGCCAGCAAGGGCTGGGGAGGCACCGGGGAGCTGTTTTTT
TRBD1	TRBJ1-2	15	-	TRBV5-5	CASSPRTGGSDGYTF	TGTGCCAGCAGCCCAAGGACAGGAGGGTCTGATGGCTACACCTTC
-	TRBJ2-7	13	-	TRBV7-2	CASSLAGASEQYF	TGTGCCAGCAGCTTAGCGGGAGCTAGCGAGCAGTACTTC
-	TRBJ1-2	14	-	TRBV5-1	CASSPQDTGYGYTF	TGCGCCAGCAGCCCCCAGGATACTGGGTATGGCTACACCTTC
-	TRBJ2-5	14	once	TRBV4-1	CASSQGVVQETQYF	TGCGCCAGCAGCCAAGGGGTGGTCCAAGAGACCCAGTACTTC
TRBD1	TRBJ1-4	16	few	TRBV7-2	CASSLGQGAGSEKLFF	TGTGCCAGCAGCTTAGGTCAGGGGGCCGGGAGTGAAAAACTGTTTTTT
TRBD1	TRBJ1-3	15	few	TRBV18	CASSPPGQGGNTIYF	TGTGCCAGCTCACCACCGGGACAGGGTGGAAACACCATATATTTT
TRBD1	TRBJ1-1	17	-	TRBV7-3	CASSPTDRGLGYTEAFF	TGTGCCAGCAGCCCGACCGACAGGGGTCTGGGTTATACTGAAGCTTTCTTT
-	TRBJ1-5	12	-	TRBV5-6	CASSLPNQPQHF	TGTGCCAGCAGCTTACCCAATCAGCCCCAGCATTTT
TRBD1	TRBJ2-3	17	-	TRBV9	CASSVGTGAPLGDTQYF	TGTGCCAGCAGCGTAGGGACAGGGGCGCCTCTTGGAGATACGCAGTATTTT
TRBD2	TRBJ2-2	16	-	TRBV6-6	CASGLAGGGDAGELFF	TGTGCCAGCGGATTAGCGGGAGGGGGAGATGCCGGGGAGCTGTTTTTT
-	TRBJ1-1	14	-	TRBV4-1	CASQQGIMNTEAFF	TGCGCCAGCCAACAGGGTATCATGAACACTGAAGCTTTCTTT
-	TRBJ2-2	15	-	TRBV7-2	CASSLGRANTGELFF	TGTGCCAGCAGCTTAGGGCGGGCGAACACCGGGGAGCTGTTTTTT
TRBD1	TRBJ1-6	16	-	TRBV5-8	CASSLSGQLYNSPLHF	TGTGCCAGCAGCCTCTCGGGACAGCTGTATAATTCACCCCTCCACTTT
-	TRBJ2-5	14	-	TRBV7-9	CASSPGLIGETQYF	TGTGCCAGCAGCCCGGGACTGATCGGGGAGACCCAGTACTTC
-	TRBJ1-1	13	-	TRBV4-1	CASSSTGNTEAFF	TGCGCCAGCAGTTCCACAGGGAACACTGAAGCTTTCTTT
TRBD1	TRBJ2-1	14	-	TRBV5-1	CASRTPGGKNEQFF	TGCGCCAGCAGGACGCCAGGGGGCAAGAATGAGCAGTTCTTC
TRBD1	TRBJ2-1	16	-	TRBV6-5	CASSYLNRGRYNEQFF	TGTGCCAGCAGTTACCTCAACAGGGGCCGCTACAATGAGCAGTTCTTC
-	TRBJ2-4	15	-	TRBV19	CASSMQGLAKNIQYF	TGTGCCAGTAGTATGCAGGGACTAGCCAAAAACATTCAGTACTTC
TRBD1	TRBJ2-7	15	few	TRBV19	CASSIETGGGYEQYF	TGTGCCAGTAGTATAGAGACAGGGGGCGGTTACGAGCAGTACTTC